The TCR beta chain under discussion was sequenced for a study of blood T cell repertoires in COVID-19. Some clones are missing from TCRdb's copy, which holds only in-frame ones; the method was immunoSEQ multiplex PCR. This sample carries 150,000 to 200,000 clones, about 80% of them seen once, and the ten largest clones take roughly 3.4%. Individuals drawn from about two dozen US areas were about 18 to 95 years old. The CDR3 is 14 amino acids. V lost 4 bases, J lost 2 bases, and 3 bases stayed unmatched. The germline CDR1 and CDR2 sequences are LGHDT and YNNKEL (reference sequence). The gene calls are TRBV3-1 (or the pseudogene TRBV3-2) and TRBJ2-5, with TRBD2 matching over 8 bases. What was sequenced was PBMCs or T cells enriched from blood (not recorded which). The TCR originated in an older woman who had recovered from COVID-19. CDR3 protein: CASSLSGAQETQYF. The CDR3 DNA reads as TGTGCCAGCAGCCTTAGCGGGGCACAAGAGACCCAGTACTTC.